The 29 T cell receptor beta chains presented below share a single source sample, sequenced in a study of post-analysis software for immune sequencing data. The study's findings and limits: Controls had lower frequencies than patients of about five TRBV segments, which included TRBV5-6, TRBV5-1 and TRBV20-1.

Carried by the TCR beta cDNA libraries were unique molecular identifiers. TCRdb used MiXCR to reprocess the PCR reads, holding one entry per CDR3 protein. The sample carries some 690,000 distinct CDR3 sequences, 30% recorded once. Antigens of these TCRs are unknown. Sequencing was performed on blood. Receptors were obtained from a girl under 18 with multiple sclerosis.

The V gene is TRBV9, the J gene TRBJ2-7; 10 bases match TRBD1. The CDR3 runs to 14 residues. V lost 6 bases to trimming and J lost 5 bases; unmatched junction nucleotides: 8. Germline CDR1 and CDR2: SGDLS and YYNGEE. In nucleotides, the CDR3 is TGTGCCAGCAACTCCGGGACAGGGGTTCACGAGCAGTACTTC. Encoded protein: CASNSGTGVHEQYF.

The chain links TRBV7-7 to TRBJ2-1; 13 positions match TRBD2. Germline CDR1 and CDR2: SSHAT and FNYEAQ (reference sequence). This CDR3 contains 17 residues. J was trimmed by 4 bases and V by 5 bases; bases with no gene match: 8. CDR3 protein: CASSATGTSGVYNEQFF. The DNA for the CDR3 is TGTGCCAGCAGCGCTACAGGGACTAGCGGGGTGTACAATGAGCAGTTCTTC.

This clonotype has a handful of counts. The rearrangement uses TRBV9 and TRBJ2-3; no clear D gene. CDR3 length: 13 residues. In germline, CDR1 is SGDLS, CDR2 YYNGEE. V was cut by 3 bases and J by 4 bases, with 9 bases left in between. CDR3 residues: CASSARHPDTQYF. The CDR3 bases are TGTGCCAGCAGCGCCCGTCATCCAGATACGCAGTATTTT.

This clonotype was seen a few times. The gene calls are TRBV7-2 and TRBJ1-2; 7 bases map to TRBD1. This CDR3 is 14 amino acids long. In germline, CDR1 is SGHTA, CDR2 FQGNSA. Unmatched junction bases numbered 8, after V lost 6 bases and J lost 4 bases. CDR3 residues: CASRPGGSGYGYTF. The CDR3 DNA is TGTGCCAGCAGGCCAGGGGGGTCCGGCTATGGCTACACCTTC.

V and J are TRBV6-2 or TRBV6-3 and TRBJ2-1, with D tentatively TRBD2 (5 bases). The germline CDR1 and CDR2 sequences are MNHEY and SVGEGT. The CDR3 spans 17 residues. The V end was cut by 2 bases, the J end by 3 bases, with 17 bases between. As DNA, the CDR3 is TGTGCCAGCAGTTACCTAAGGTCCGGACTCCTCTACAATGAGCAGTTCTTC. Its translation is CASSYLRSGLLYNEQFF.

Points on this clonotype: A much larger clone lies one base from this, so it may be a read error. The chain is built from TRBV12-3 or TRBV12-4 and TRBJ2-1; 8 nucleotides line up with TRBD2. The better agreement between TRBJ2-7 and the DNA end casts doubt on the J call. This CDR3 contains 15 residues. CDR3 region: CASSLAGGTSYEQYF. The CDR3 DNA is TGTGCCAGCAGTTTAGCGGGAGGGACTAGCTACGAGCAGTACTTC.

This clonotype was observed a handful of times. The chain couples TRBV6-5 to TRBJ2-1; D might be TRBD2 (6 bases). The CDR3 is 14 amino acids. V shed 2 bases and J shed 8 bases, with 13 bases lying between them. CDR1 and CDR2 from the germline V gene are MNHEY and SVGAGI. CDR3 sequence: CASSYGGLGDEQFF. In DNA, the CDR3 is TGTGCCAGCAGTTACGGGGGGTTGGGAGATGAGCAGTTCTTC.

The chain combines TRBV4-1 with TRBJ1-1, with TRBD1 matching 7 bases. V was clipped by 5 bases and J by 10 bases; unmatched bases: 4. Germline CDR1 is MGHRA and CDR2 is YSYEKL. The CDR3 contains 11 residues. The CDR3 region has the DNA TGCGCCAGCAGCTCCAGGGGGAGAGCTTTCTTT. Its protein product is CASSSRGRAFF.

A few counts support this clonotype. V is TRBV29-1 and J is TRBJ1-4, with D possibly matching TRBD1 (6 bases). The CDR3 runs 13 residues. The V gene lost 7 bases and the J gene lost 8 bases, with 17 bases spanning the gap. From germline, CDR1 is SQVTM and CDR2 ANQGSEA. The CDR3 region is CSASTGAGEKLFF. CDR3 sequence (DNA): TGCAGCGCATCCACGGGGGCCGGGGAAAAACTGTTTTTT.

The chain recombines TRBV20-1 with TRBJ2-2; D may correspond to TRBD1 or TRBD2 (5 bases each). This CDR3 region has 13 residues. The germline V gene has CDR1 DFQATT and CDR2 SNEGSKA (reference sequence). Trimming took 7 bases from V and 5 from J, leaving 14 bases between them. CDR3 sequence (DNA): TGCAGTGTCCGGGACCCGAGGACCGGGGAGCTGTTTTTT. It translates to CSVRDPRTGELFF.

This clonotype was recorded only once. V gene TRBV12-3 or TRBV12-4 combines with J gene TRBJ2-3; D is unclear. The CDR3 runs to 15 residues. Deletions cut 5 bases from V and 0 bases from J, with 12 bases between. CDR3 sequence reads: CASSPSSLSTDTQYF. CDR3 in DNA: TGTGCCAGCAGTCCCAGCAGTTTAAGCACAGATACGCAGTATTTT.

The CDR3 loop reads CSARDPTGGTRMKQFF. In DNA form, the CDR3 reads TGCAGTGCTAGAGATCCCACGGGGGGGACACGAATGAAGCAGTTCTTC. J is TRBJ2-1 and V is TRBV20-1, with TRBD2 identical over 8 bases. V shed 0 bases, J shed 11 bases, and the junction held 15 bases outside the gene matches. Germline CDR1 DFQATT, CDR2 SNEGSKA (reference sequence). This CDR3 is built from 16 residues.

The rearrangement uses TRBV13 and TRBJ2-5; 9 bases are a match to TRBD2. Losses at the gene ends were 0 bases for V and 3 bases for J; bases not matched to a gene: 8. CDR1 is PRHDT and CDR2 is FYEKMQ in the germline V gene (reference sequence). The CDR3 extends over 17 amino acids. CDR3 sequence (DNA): TGTGCCAGCAGCTTAGGGCGCCGCGGGGGGGCAGAAGAGACCCAGTACTTC. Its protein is CASSLGRRGGAEETQYF. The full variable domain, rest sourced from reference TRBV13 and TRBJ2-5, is AAGVIQSPRHLIKEKRETATLKCYPIPRHDTVYWYQQGPGQDPQFLISFYEKMQSDKGSIPDRFSAQQFSDYHSELNMSSLELGDSALYFCASSLGRRGGAEETQYFGPGTRLLVL.

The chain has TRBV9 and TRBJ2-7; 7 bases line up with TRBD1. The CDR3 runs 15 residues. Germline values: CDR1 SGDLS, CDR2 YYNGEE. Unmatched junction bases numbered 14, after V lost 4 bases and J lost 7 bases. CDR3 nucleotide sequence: TGTGCCAGCAGCCCCATACCGACAGGGACGGAGGAGCAGTACTTC. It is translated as CASSPIPTGTEEQYF.

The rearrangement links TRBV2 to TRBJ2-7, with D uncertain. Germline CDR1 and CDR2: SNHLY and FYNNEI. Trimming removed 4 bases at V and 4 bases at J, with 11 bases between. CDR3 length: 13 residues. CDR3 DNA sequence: TGTGCCAGCAGTGTGGGCGCTCATTACGAGCAGTACTTC. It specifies CASSVGAHYEQYF.

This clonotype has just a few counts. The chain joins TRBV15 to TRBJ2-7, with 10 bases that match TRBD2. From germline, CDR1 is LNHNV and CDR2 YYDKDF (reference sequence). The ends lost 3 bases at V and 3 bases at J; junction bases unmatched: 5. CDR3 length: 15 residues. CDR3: CATSRSSGSNYEQYF. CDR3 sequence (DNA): TGTGCCACCAGCAGGTCTAGCGGGAGTAACTACGAGCAGTACTTC.

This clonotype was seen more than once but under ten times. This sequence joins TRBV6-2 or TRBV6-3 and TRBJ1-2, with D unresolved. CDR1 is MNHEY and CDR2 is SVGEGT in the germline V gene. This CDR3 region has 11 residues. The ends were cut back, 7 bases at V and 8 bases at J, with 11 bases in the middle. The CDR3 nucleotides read TGTGCCAGCAAAGGATGGGAGGGCTACACCTTC. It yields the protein CASKGWEGYTF.

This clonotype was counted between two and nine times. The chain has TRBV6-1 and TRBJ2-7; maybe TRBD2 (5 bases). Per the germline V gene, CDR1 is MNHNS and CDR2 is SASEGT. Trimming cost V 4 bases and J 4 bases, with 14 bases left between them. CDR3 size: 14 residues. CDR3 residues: CASSVWSEGYEQYF. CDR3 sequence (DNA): TGTGCCAGCAGTGTTTGGAGCGAGGGTTACGAGCAGTACTTC.

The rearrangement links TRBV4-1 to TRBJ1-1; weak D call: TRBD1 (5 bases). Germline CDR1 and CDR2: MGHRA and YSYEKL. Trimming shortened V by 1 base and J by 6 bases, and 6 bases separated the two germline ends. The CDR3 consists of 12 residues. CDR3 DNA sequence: TGCGCCAGCAGCCAAGCAGGGCCTGAAGCTTTCTTT. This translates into CASSQAGPEAFF.

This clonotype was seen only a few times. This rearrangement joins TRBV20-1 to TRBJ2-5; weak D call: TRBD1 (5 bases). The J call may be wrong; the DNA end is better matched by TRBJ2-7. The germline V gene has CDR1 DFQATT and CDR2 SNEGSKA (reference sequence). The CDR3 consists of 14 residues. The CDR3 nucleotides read TGCAGTGCTAGAGATATGGGGCGGCCCAACGAGCAGTACTTC. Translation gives CSARDMGRPNEQYF.

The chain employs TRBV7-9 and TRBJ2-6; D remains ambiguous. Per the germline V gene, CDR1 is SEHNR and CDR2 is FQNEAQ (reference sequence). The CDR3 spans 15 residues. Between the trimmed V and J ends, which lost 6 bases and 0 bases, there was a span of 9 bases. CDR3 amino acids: CASRKRLSGANVLTF. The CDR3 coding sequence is TGTGCCAGCAGGAAGAGGCTCTCTGGGGCCAACGTCCTGACTTTC. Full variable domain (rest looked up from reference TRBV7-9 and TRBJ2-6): DTGVSQNPRHKITKRGQNVTFRCDPISEHNRLYWYRQTLGQGPEFLTYFQNEAQLEKSRLLSDRFSAERPKGSFSTLEIQRTEQGDSAMYLCASRKRLSGANVLTFGAGSRLTVL.

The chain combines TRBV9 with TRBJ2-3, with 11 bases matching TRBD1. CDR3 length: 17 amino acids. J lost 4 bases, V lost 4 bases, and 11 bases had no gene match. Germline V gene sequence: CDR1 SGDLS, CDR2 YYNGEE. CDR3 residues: CASSPSFGQGASDTQYF. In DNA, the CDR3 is TGTGCCAGCAGCCCAAGTTTCGGACAGGGGGCCTCAGATACGCAGTATTTT. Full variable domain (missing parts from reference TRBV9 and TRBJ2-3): DSGVTQTPKHLITATGQRVTLRCSPRSGDLSVYWYQQSLDQGLQFLIQYYNGEERAKGNILERFSAQQFPDLHSELNLSSLELGDSALYFCASSPSFGQGASDTQYFGPGTRLTVL.

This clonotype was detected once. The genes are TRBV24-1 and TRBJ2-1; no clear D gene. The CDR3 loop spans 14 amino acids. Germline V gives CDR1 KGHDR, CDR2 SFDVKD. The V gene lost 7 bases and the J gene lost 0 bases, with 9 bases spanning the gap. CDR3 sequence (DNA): TGTGCCACCAGGCGAGGCGCCTCCTACAATGAGCAGTTCTTC. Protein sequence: CATRRGASYNEQFF.

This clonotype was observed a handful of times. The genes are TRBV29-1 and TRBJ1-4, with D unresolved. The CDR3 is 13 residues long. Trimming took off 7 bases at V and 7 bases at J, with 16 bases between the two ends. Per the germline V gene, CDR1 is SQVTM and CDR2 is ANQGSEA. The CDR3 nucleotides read TGCAGCGCCCACGGGGATGGGATTGAAAAACTGTTTTTT. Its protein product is CSAHGDGIEKLFF. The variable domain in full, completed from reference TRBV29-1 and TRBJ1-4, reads SAVISQKPSRDICQRGTSLTIQCQVDSQVTMMFWYRQQPGQSLTLIATANQGSEATYESGFVIDKFPISRPNLTFSTLTVSNMSPEDSSIYLCSAHGDGIEKLFFGSGTQLSVL.

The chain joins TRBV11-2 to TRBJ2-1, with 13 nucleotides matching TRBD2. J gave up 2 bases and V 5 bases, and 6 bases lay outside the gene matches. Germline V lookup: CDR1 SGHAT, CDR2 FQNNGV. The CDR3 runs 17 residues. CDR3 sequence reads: CASSDRGTSGAYNEQFF. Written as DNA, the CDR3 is TGTGCCAGCAGCGACCGCGGGACTAGCGGGGCCTACAATGAGCAGTTCTTC.

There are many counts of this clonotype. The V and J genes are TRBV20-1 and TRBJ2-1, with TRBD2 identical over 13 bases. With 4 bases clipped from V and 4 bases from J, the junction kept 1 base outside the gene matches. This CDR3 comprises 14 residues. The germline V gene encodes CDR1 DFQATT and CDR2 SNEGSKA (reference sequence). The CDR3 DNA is TGCAGTGCTACGGGACTAGCGGGATACAATGAGCAGTTCTTC. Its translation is CSATGLAGYNEQFF.

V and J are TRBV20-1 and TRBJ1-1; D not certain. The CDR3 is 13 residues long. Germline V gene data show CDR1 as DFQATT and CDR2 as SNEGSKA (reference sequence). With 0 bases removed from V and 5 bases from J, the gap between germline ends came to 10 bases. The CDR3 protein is CSARDPRITEAFF. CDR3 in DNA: TGCAGTGCTAGAGACCCCAGGATAACTGAAGCTTTCTTT.

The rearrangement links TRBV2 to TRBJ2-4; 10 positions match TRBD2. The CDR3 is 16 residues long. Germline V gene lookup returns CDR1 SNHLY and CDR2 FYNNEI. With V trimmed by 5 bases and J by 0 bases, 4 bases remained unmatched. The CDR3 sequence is CASSLTSGLAKNIQYF. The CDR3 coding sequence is TGTGCCAGCAGTCTGACTAGCGGGTTAGCCAAAAACATTCAGTACTTC.

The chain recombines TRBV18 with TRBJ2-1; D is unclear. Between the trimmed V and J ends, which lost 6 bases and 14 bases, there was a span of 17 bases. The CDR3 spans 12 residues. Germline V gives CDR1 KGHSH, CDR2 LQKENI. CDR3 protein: CASSPHRSSKFF. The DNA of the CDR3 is TGTGCCAGCTCGCCCCACCGGAGCAGTAAGTTCTTC.